The present entry profiles one TCR beta chain with its context. The authors' processing: It was from reference gene primer amplification that nucleated cell counts were estimated. Assay used: immunoSEQ multiplex PCR; TCRdb lists only in-frame clones, some missing. The D gene and trimming were derived from the DNA, and the V and J assignments and clone size from that table. The sample consists of more than 95,000 clones, roughly 83% of them appearing once. The data are from a study of blood T cell repertoires in COVID-19. Study-level information: COVID-19 samples from acute and convalescent phases originated in the United States, Italy and Spain. In each case, the material was cDNA or gDNA derived from T cells, B-cell-depleted T cells, or PBMCs.

The ends lost 5 bases at V and 5 bases at J; junction bases unmatched: 16. Germline CDR1 reads SGHTA; CDR2 reads FQGTGA. This CDR3 is built from 17 residues. The specimen was peripheral blood. The rearrangement links TRBV7-3 to TRBJ2-7; 9 bases align to TRBD1. The TCR originated in a human donor in a cohort sampled during active COVID-19. The DNA for the CDR3 is TGTGCCAGCAGCCACCTCCCCCGGGACAGGGCATGGCACGAGCAGTACTTC. Translated, it gives CASSHLPRDRAWHEQYF.